These 19 T cell receptor beta chains were all obtained from the same sample, sequenced in a study of blood T cell repertoires in COVID-19. The table came from immunoSEQ multiplex PCR; TCRdb's copy has only in-frame clones and leaves some out. Of fewer than 120,000 clones in the sample, about 72% are singletons; the top ten hold around 7.3%. Material: peripheral blood. The receptors were gathered from a woman between 55 and 75 years old with acute or convalescent COVID-19.

This chain links TRBV5-1 with TRBJ2-1; TRBD1 matches at 7 bases. After removal of 2 bases from V and 0 bases from J, the junction contained 5 bases not matched to a gene. The germline V gene encodes CDR1 SGHRS and CDR2 YFSETQ. The CDR3 extends over 16 amino acids. CDR3 nucleotide sequence: TGCGCCAGCAGCTTAGGGACAGACTACTCCTACAATGAGCAGTTCTTC. Its translation is CASSLGTDYSYNEQFF.

This chain connects TRBV5-6 to TRBJ2-7; 8 nucleotides agree with TRBD2. CDR3 length equals 12 residues. From germline, CDR1 is SGHDT and CDR2 YYEEEE. J lost 6 bases, V lost 4 bases, and 3 bases had no gene match. The CDR3 protein is CASSRGGGEQYF. CDR3 in DNA: TGTGCCAGCAGCCGGGGGGGAGGCGAGCAGTACTTC.

The rearrangement uses TRBV3-1 (or the pseudogene TRBV3-2) and TRBJ1-1; D might be TRBD1 (6 bases). The CDR3 is 13 residues long. V shed 6 bases and J shed 4 bases, with 12 bases lying between them. CDR1 and CDR2 from the germline V gene are LGHDT and YNNKEL (reference sequence). DNA of the CDR3: TGTGCCAGCAGAGTGTTAGGGGGCACTGAAGCTTTCTTT. Protein: CASRVLGGTEAFF.

The chain carries TRBV7-6 and TRBJ1-6, with a possible D match to TRBD1 (5 bases). Germline CDR1 reads SGHVS; CDR2 reads FNYEAQ. The V and J ends lost 5 bases and 2 bases respectively, with 10 bases between them. The CDR3 loop spans 15 amino acids. CDR3 DNA: TGTGCCAGCAGCCGCCGGGGGGCCTATAATTCACCCCTCCACTTT. This encodes CASSRRGAYNSPLHF.

The J gene is TRBJ2-2, the V gene TRBV24-1; possibly TRBD1 for D (6 bases). The germline V and J ends were trimmed by 2 bases and 1 base, with 22 bases remaining between them. The germline CDR1 and CDR2 sequences are KGHDR and SFDVKD. This CDR3 contains 20 residues. CDR3 sequence: CATSDWFKQGVSGNTGELFF. CDR3 nucleotide sequence: TGTGCCACCAGTGATTGGTTCAAACAGGGCGTTTCCGGGAACACCGGGGAGCTGTTTTTT.

The chain carries TRBV5-4 and TRBJ2-3; TRBD1 is a possible D gene (5 bases). Germline values: CDR1 SGHNT, CDR2 YYREEE (reference sequence). Between the trimmed V and J ends, which lost 9 bases and 2 bases, there was a span of 16 bases. The CDR3 spans 14 residues. The DNA of the CDR3 is TGTGCCACCCTGAAAGGGGCTGACACAGATACGCAGTATTTT. Translating it yields CATLKGADTDTQYF.

This chain joins TRBV7-2 and TRBJ1-3; no clear D. The length of the CDR3 is 15 residues. Trimming left V 5 bases short and J 2 bases short, with 13 bases between. CDR1 and CDR2 from the germline V gene are SGHTA and FQGNSA. The CDR3 reads CASSQNGWAGNTIYF. For the CDR3, the DNA is TGTGCCAGCAGCCAGAACGGGTGGGCTGGAAACACCATATATTTT.

This clone has more than one count but fewer than ten. This rearrangement joins TRBV12-3 or TRBV12-4 to TRBJ1-6; no clear D. V shed 7 bases and J shed 0 bases, with 4 bases lying between them. There are 13 residues in the CDR3. The CDR3 loop is CASTSSYNSPLHF. The CDR3 DNA is TGTGCCAGCACTAGCTCCTATAATTCACCCCTCCACTTT.

J is TRBJ1-6 and V is TRBV18, with TRBD1 matching 7 bases. The V gene's germline CDR1 is KGHSH and CDR2 LQKENI. V was clipped by 3 bases and J by 5 bases; unmatched bases: 7. This CDR3 contains 16 residues. The DNA of the CDR3 is TGTGCCAGCTCACCTGACAGGGTCTTCAATAATTCACCCCTCCACTTT. As protein: CASSPDRVFNNSPLHF.

V and J are TRBV7-2 and TRBJ1-1; the D gene is possibly TRBD1 (6 bases). The CDR3 is made up of 13 amino acids. Germline CDR1 and CDR2: SGHTA and FQGNSA. V was trimmed by 6 bases and J by 0 bases, leaving 8 bases between them. The CDR3 region is CASRRQVNTEAFF. The CDR3 DNA follows: TGTGCCAGCAGGAGACAGGTGAACACTGAAGCTTTCTTT. The variable domain in full, completed from reference TRBV7-2 and TRBJ1-1, reads GAGVSQSPSNKVTEKGKDVELRCDPISGHTALYWYRQSLGQGLEFLIYFQGNSAPDKSGLPSDRFSAERTGGSVSTLTIQRTQQEDSAVYLCASRRQVNTEAFFGQGTRLTVV.

The chain is built from TRBV3-1 (or the pseudogene TRBV3-2) and TRBJ2-3; 13 nucleotides line up with TRBD2. Germline V gene lookup returns CDR1 LGHDT and CDR2 YNNKEL (reference sequence). The ends lost 7 bases at V and 3 bases at J; junction bases unmatched: 7. The CDR3 consists of 16 residues. CDR3 in amino acids: CASKKTSGGGTDTQYF. CDR3 sequence (DNA): TGTGCCAGCAAAAAAACTAGCGGGGGGGGTACAGATACGCAGTATTTT.

The chain employs TRBV15 and TRBJ1-1; possible D gene TRBD1, 6 bases. Germline CDR1 LNHNV, CDR2 YYDKDF (reference sequence). The CDR3 consists of 17 residues. Between the trimmed V and J ends, which lost 6 bases and 3 bases, there was a span of 23 bases. The CDR3 bases are TGTGCCACCAGTCTGAAACAGGGCTTCGATAGGGACACTGAAGCTTTCTTT. Translating gives CATSLKQGFDRDTEAFF.

The chain carries TRBV4-2 and TRBJ2-1; TRBD2 agrees at 7 bases. CDR3 length equals 17 residues. Losses at the gene ends were 1 base for V and 4 bases for J; bases not matched to a gene: 10. Germline-derived CDR1 and CDR2 are LGHNA and YNFKEQ. Here the CDR3 reads CASSQGGGVAVYNEQFF. As DNA, the CDR3 is TGTGCCAGCAGCCAAGGTGGGGGGGTAGCGGTATACAATGAGCAGTTCTTC.

The rearrangement uses TRBV19 and TRBJ1-2; 10 nucleotides align to TRBD1. CDR3 length equals 14 residues. The V segment lost 10 bases and the J segment 3 bases; nucleotides outside the gene matches: 8. Per the germline V gene, CDR1 is LNHDA and CDR2 is SQIVND (reference sequence). The CDR3 region is CATRRQGAHYGYTF. DNA of the CDR3: TGTGCCACCCGAAGACAGGGGGCCCACTATGGCTACACCTTC.

In its sample, this clone was seen once. The genes are TRBV19 and TRBJ2-1; D is possibly TRBD1 (5 bases). Germline-derived CDR1 and CDR2 are LNHDA and SQIVND (reference sequence). V was cut by 5 bases and J by 9 bases, with 14 bases left in between. The CDR3 is made up of 13 amino acids. The CDR3 protein is CASSPRRVGEQFF. As DNA, the CDR3 is TGTGCCAGTAGTCCCCGCAGGGTCGGTGAGCAGTTCTTC.

CDR3 sequence: CASSDSQGYNSPLHF. In DNA, the CDR3 is TGTGCCAGCAGCGACTCACAGGGGTACAATTCACCCCTCCACTTT. The chain uses TRBV9 and TRBJ1-6; 7 bases agree with TRBD1. The CDR3 covers 15 residues. Looked up from germline, CDR1 is SGDLS and CDR2 is YYNGEE. V lost 3 bases, J lost 7 bases, and 7 bases stayed unmatched.

This chain links TRBV10-3 with TRBJ2-1, with D perhaps matching TRBD1 (6 bases). Germline V gives CDR1 ENHRY, CDR2 SYGVKD. Trimming shortened V by 3 bases and J by 4 bases, and 13 bases separated the two germline ends. This CDR3 is built from 15 residues. The CDR3 nucleotides are TGTGCCATCAGTGACTTAACAGGGAGATACAATGAGCAGTTCTTC. It encodes CAISDLTGRYNEQFF.

The gene calls are TRBV3-1 (or the pseudogene TRBV3-2) and TRBJ1-2, with D possibly matching TRBD1 (5 bases). Trimming took 2 bases from V and 7 from J, leaving 8 bases between them. The germline V gene has CDR1 LGHDT and CDR2 YNNKEL (reference sequence). The length of the CDR3 is 12 residues. CDR3 DNA sequence: TGTGCCAGCAGCCAATCCAGGGTTGGCTACACCTTC. Amino acid sequence: CASSQSRVGYTF.

The J gene is TRBJ1-6, the V gene TRBV3-1 (or the pseudogene TRBV3-2); 7 bases agree with TRBD1. This CDR3 is built from 18 residues. The ends lost 3 bases at V and 7 bases at J; junction bases unmatched: 15. Germline V gene data show CDR1 as LGHDT and CDR2 as YNNKEL (reference sequence). The CDR3 loop is CASSHPTVGGTVNSPLHF. As DNA, the CDR3 is TGTGCCAGCAGCCACCCAACGGTTGGCGGGACAGTCAATTCACCCCTCCACTTT.